This T cell receptor (beta chain) emerged from a study of CD8 T cells in ankylosing spondylitis. The CDR3 spans 18 residues. With V trimmed by 4 bases and J by 2 bases, 16 bases remained unmatched. Germline values: CDR1 ENHRY, CDR2 SYGVKD. Construction of TCR beta libraries was performed using quantitative 5'-RACE with molecular barcodes. TCRdb redid the calling of the 5' RACE reads with MiXCR, one entry per CDR3 protein. This table has 700,000 to 1,000,000 distinct CDR3 sequences, approximately 12% appearing once. Study-level findings and limits: In ankylosing spondylitis blood, a motif of seven to nine highly homologous TCR beta variants appeared characteristic. The study looked at matched synovial fluid samples from ankylosing spondylitis patients. Disease-linked clones were reported to be significantly enriched there.

Remarks on this clonotype: Its antigen is unknown.

This clonotype was obtained from a male donor with ankylosing spondylitis. V and J are TRBV10-3 and TRBJ2-7; TRBD1 aligns across 8 bases. The specimen was blood, either unsorted or a sorted T cell fraction (not recorded which). In DNA form, the CDR3 reads TGTGCCATCAGTGGGGGACAGGTACCCCTGCGCCCCACCTACGAGCAGTACTTC. Protein sequence: CAISGGQVPLRPTYEQYF.